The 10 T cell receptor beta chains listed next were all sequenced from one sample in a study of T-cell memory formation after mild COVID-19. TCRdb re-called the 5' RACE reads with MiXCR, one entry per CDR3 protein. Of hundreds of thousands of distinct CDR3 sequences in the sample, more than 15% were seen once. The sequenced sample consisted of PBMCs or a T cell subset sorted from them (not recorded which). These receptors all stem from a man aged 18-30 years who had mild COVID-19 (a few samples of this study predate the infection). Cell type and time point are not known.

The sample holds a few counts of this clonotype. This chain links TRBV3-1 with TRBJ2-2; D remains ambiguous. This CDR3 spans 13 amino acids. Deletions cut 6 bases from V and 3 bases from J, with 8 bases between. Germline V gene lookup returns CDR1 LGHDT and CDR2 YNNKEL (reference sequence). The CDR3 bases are TGTGCCAGCAGTAAGATCGACACCGGGGAGCTGTTTTTT. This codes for CASSKIDTGELFF.

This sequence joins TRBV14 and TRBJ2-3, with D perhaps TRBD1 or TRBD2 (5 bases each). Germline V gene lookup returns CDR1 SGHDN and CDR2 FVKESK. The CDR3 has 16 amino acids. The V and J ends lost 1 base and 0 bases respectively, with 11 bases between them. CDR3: CASSQVPGHSTDTQYF. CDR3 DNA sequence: TGTGCCAGCAGCCAAGTTCCGGGGCATAGCACAGATACGCAGTATTTT.

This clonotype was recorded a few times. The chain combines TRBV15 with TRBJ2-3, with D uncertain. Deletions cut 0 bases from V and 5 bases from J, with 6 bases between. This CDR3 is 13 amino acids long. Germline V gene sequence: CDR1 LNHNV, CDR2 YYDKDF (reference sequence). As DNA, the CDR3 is TGTGCCACCAGCAGAGATTTTGGAGATACGCAGTATTTT. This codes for CATSRDFGDTQYF.

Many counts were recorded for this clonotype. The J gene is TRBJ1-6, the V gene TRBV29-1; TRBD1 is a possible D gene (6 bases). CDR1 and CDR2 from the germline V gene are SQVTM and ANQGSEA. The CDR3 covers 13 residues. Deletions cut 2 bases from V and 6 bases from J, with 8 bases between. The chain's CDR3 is CSVELDSNSPLHF. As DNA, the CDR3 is TGCAGCGTTGAATTGGACAGTAATTCACCCCTCCACTTT.

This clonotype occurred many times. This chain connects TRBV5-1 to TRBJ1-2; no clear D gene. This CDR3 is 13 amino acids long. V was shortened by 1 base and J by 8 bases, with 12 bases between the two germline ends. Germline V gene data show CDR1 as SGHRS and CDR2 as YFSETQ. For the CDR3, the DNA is TGCGCCAGCAGCTTGTCCCCCGCATGGGGCTACACCTTC. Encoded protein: CASSLSPAWGYTF.

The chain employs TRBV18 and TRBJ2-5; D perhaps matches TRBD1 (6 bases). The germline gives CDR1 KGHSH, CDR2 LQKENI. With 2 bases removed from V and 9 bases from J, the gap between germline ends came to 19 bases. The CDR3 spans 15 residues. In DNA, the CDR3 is TGTGCCAGCTCACCAGGGGGACAACCCAGATGGGCCCAGTACTTC. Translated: CASSPGGQPRWAQYF.

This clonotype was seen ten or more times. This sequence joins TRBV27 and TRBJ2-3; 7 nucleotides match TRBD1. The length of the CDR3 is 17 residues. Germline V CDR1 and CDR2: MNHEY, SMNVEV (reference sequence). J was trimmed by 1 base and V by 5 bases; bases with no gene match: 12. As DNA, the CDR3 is TGTGCCAGCAGTCCGAGACAGGGTATCCCTCGCACAGATACGCAGTATTTT. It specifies CASSPRQGIPRTDTQYF.

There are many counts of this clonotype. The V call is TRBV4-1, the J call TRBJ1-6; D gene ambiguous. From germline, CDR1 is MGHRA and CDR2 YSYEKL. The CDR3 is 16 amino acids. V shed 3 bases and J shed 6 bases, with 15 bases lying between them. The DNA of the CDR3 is TGCGCCAGCAGCCACCGAGACACCGACCCTAATTCACCCCTCCACTTT. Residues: CASSHRDTDPNSPLHF.

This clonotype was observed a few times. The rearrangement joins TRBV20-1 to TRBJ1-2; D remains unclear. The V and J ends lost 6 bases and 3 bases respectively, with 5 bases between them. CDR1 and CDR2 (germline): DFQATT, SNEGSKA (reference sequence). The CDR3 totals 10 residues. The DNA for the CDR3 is TGCAGTGCCTCTTACTATGGCTACACCTTC. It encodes CSASYYGYTF.

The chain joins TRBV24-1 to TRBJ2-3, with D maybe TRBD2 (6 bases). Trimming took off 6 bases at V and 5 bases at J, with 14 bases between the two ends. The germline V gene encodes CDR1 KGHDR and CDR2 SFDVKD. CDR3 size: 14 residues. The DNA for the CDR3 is TGTGCCACCAGTTTCGGCGGGGCTAGAGATACGCAGTATTTT. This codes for CATSFGGARDTQYF.